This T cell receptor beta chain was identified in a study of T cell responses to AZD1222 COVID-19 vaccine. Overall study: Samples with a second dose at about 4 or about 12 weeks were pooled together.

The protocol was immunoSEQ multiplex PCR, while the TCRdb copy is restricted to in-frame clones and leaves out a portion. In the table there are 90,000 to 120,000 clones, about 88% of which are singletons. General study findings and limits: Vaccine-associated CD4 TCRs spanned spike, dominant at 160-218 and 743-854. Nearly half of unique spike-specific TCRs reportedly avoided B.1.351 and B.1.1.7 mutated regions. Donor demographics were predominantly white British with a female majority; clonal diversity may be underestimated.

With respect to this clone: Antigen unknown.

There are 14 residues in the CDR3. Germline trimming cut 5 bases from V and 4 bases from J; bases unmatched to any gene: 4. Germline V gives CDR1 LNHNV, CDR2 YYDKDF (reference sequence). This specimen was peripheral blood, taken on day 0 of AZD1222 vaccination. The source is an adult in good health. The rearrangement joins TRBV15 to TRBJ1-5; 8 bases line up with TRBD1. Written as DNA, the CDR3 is TGTGCCACCAGCGTAAGACAGGGGAATCAGCCCCAGCATTTT. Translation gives CATSVRQGNQPQHF. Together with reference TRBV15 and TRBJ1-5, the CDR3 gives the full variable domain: DAMVIQNPRYQVTQFGKPVTLSCSQTLNHNVMYWYQQKSSQAPKLLFHYYDKDFNNEADTPDNFQSRRPNTSFCFLDIRSPGLGDTAMYLCATSVRQGNQPQHFGDGTRLSIL.